These 28 T cell receptor beta chains were sequenced from one sample in a study of patients and donors after allogeneic stem cell transplantation. Each CDR3 protein is one row after TCRdb ran MiXCR on the RT-PCR reads. Of around 150,000 distinct CDR3 sequences detected, approximately 30% appear once; the ten largest clones hold around 3%. Sequenced material: blood, either unsorted or a sorted T cell fraction (not recorded which). The origin of the receptors is a human donor who was either an allogeneic HSCT recipient or a stem cell or donor lymphocyte infusion donor (not recorded which). It is not recorded whose cells these are; they may come from a transplant donor.

This clonotype was observed a handful of times. As DNA, the CDR3 is TGTGCCATTTCCACCGGGGCGGGCCTCAACTATGGCTACACCTTC. It translates to CAISTGAGLNYGYTF. This sequence joins TRBV7-2 and TRBJ1-2, with a weak D call TRBD1 (5 bases). The CDR3 is 15 residues long. Between the trimmed V and J ends, which lost 10 bases and 2 bases, there was a span of 20 bases. Germline values: CDR1 SGHTA, CDR2 FQGNSA.

The V and J genes are TRBV6-5 and TRBJ2-1; 11 bases align to TRBD2. The CDR3 totals 16 residues. J was trimmed by 11 bases and V by 3 bases; bases with no gene match: 12. The V gene's germline CDR1 is MNHEY and CDR2 SVGAGI. The CDR3 sequence: CASSYGLAGGSSKQFF. DNA for the CDR3: TGTGCCAGCAGTTATGGGCTAGCGGGGGGTTCTTCTAAGCAGTTCTTC.

This clonotype came up a few times. This chain links TRBV4-3 with TRBJ2-1, with D tentatively TRBD2 (6 bases). The CDR3 contains 20 residues. The germline V gene has CDR1 LGHNA and CDR2 YSLEER. Trimming took 0 bases from V and 0 from J, leaving 21 bases between them. CDR3 region: CASSQDRLIRRGPSYNEQFF. The CDR3 bases are TGCGCCAGCAGCCAAGATCGGCTTATAAGGCGGGGACCCTCCTACAATGAGCAGTTCTTC.

This sequence joins TRBV12-3 or TRBV12-4 and TRBJ1-6; D not resolved. CDR3 size: 14 residues. Trimming removed 3 bases at V and 6 bases at J, with 9 bases between. DNA for the CDR3: TGTGCCAGCAGTTTTGTAGAGGGTAATTCACCCCTCCACTTT. It encodes CASSFVEGNSPLHF.

The V call is TRBV6-5, the J call TRBJ2-3; 12 bases match TRBD1. V trimming: 10 bases; J trimming: 3 bases; junction bases outside the gene matches: 5. CDR3 length: 14 residues. Germline values: CDR1 MNHEY, CDR2 SVGAGI. CDR3 residues: CATRDRGLTDTQYF. The CDR3 region has the DNA TGTGCCACCCGGGACAGGGGGCTTACAGATACGCAGTATTTT.

This clonotype was seen a handful of times. The chain is built from TRBV24-1 and TRBJ1-1; weak D call: TRBD1 (5 bases). This CDR3 has 14 amino acids. With 4 bases removed from V and 6 bases from J, the gap between germline ends came to 14 bases. Germline-derived CDR1 and CDR2 are KGHDR and SFDVKD. In nucleotides, the CDR3 is TGTGCCACCAGTGAGTCGGGGGTAAACTCTGAAGCTTTCTTT. Protein: CATSESGVNSEAFF.

This clonotype was seen a few times. The CDR3 nucleotides are TGCGCCAGCAGCCAAGATCGGGGCCTAGGGGCCGAGCAGTACTTC. Translation gives CASSQDRGLGAEQYF. This chain links TRBV4-3 with TRBJ2-7; D may correspond to TRBD1 or TRBD2 (5 bases each). V shed 0 bases and J shed 6 bases, with 15 bases lying between them. Germline lookup yields CDR1 LGHNA and CDR2 YSLEER. The CDR3 is 15 amino acids.

The table lists this clonotype with a few counts. The J gene is TRBJ1-2, the V gene TRBV6-2 or TRBV6-3, with a possible D match to TRBD1 (6 bases). Germline CDR1 is MNHEY and CDR2 is SVGEGT. V lost 2 bases and J lost 0, with 10 bases in between. The CDR3 totals 15 residues. The CDR3 here is CASSYTRTANYGYTF. For the CDR3, the DNA is TGTGCCAGCAGTTACACGCGGACAGCTAACTATGGCTACACCTTC.

This clonotype was found a few times. The chain combines TRBV7-9 with TRBJ1-2; D not certain. V lost 1 base and J lost 3, with 9 bases in between. CDR3 length equals 14 residues. Per germline, CDR1 SEHNR and CDR2 FQNEAQ (reference sequence). Here the CDR3 DNA reads TGTGCCAGCAGCTTAGACGACGGTTACTATGGCTACACCTTC. Translating it yields CASSLDDGYYGYTF.

This clonotype was detected only a few times. The V call is TRBV7-2, the J call TRBJ1-5; 10 nucleotides agree with TRBD1. The CDR3 is 16 amino acids. Germline V CDR1 and CDR2: SGHTA, FQGNSA. V lost 3 bases, J lost 9 bases, and 11 bases stayed unmatched. Here the CDR3 DNA reads TGTGCCAGCAGCTTTGCGGGACAGGGGCCTTCGGGGCCCCAGCATTTT. Translation: CASSFAGQGPSGPQHF.

This clonotype occurred many times. The genes are TRBV20-1 and TRBJ1-5; tentative D call: TRBD1 (6 bases). Germline CDR1 DFQATT, CDR2 SNEGSKA (reference sequence). With 6 bases removed from V and 3 bases from J, the gap between germline ends came to 12 bases. The CDR3 totals 13 residues. CDR3 residues: CSAVDSPNQPQHF. CDR3 sequence (DNA): TGCAGTGCCGTGGACAGCCCCAATCAGCCCCAGCATTTT.

This clonotype was observed a few times. V usage is TRBV5-1 and J usage is TRBJ2-5, with D perhaps assigned TRBD1 or TRBD2 (5 bases each). The CDR3 runs 16 residues. V lost 2 bases, J lost 4 bases, and 18 bases lay in between. Germline-derived CDR1 and CDR2 are SGHRS and YFSETQ. CDR3 residues: CASSFGGGTIIETQYF. The CDR3 coding sequence is TGCGCCAGCAGCTTCGGTGGGGGTACAATCATAGAGACCCAGTACTTC.

This clonotype was detected a few times. Here the CDR3 reads CASSIMGGTEAFF. In DNA form, the CDR3 reads TGTGCCAGCAGCATTATGGGGGGGACTGAAGCTTTCTTT. V usage is TRBV7-9 and J usage is TRBJ1-1; possible D gene TRBD1, 5 bases. Germline lookup yields CDR1 SEHNR and CDR2 FQNEAQ (reference sequence). The CDR3 is 13 residues long. V lost 5 bases to trimming and J lost 5 bases, with 12 bases between them.

The CDR3 here is CSARRQNTEAFF. In DNA form, the CDR3 reads TGCAGTGCTAGGCGTCAGAACACTGAAGCTTTCTTT. This chain links TRBV20-1 with TRBJ1-1; no definite D call. Germline assignment: CDR1 DFQATT and CDR2 SNEGSKA (reference sequence). V was cut by 3 bases and J by 1 base, with 6 bases left in between. CDR3 length: 12 amino acids.

This clonotype showed up just a few times. The chain links TRBV5-1 to TRBJ2-7; TRBD2 matches 9 bases. Losses at the gene ends were 4 bases for V and 2 bases for J; bases not matched to a gene: 10. This CDR3 spans 16 amino acids. Germline CDR1 and CDR2: SGHRS and YFSETQ. The CDR3, as DNA: TGCGCCAGCAGCGCTATAGGAGCGGGAGGCGCCTACGAGCAGTACTTC. Translated: CASSAIGAGGAYEQYF.

This clonotype has more than one count but fewer than ten. This chain connects TRBV4-3 to TRBJ2-1; a weak D match, TRBD2 (7 bases). Germline loops: CDR1 LGHNA, CDR2 YSLEER. V was cut by 0 bases and J by 4 bases, with 10 bases left in between. The CDR3 has 15 residues. CDR3 sequence reads: CASSQEAGAYNEQFF. CDR3 in DNA: TGCGCCAGCAGCCAAGAGGCGGGGGCGTACAATGAGCAGTTCTTC.

This clonotype has more than one count but fewer than ten. V usage is TRBV5-4 and J usage is TRBJ1-2; no firm D call. V was clipped by 5 bases and J by 8 bases, with 13 bases between them. The CDR3 has 12 residues. Germline lookup yields CDR1 SGHNT and CDR2 YYREEE (reference sequence). CDR3 protein: CASRRVSSGYTF. The CDR3 nucleotides are TGTGCCAGCAGGCGAGTTTCTAGCGGCTACACCTTC.

The CDR3 sequence is CSATGLAGGPFRYEQYF. The CDR3 DNA is TGCAGTGCCACGGGACTAGCGGGAGGGCCTTTTAGGTACGAGCAGTACTTC. This chain joins TRBV20-1 and TRBJ2-7; 16 nucleotides align to TRBD2. V gave up 6 bases and J gave up 4 bases; unmatched junction bases: 12. The CDR3 sequence is 17 residues long. Germline values: CDR1 DFQATT, CDR2 SNEGSKA (reference sequence).

V usage is TRBV4-3 and J usage is TRBJ2-7; the D gene is possibly TRBD1 (5 bases). This CDR3 contains 15 residues. V gave up 0 bases and J gave up 1 base, with 10 bases separating them. Germline CDR1 and CDR2: LGHNA and YSLEER. CDR3 loop: CASSQEVTDSYEQYF. In nucleotides, the CDR3 is TGCGCCAGCAGCCAAGAGGTGACAGATTCCTACGAGCAGTACTTC.

This chain uses TRBV10-3 with TRBJ2-5; TRBD2 matches 7 bases. The V and J ends lost 6 bases and 2 bases, in that order; junction bases with no gene match: 0. The germline V gene encodes CDR1 ENHRY and CDR2 SYGVKD. The CDR3 is made up of 12 amino acids. The DNA of the CDR3 is TGTGCCATCAGCGGGAGGCAAGAGACCCAGTACTTC. Translated, it gives CAISGRQETQYF.

In this sample, this clonotype turned up a few times. The V and J genes are TRBV6-1 and TRBJ1-6; D might be TRBD1 (5 bases). The CDR3 extends over 13 amino acids. Trimming took off 6 bases at V and 10 bases at J, with 13 bases between the two ends. CDR1 MNHNS and CDR2 SASEGT come from the germline V gene. CDR3 residues: CASSLWDFSPLHF. The DNA of the CDR3 is TGTGCCAGCAGCCTATGGGACTTCTCACCCCTCCACTTT.

The chain is built from TRBV29-1 and TRBJ2-7, with 11 bases aligning to TRBD2. CDR3 size: 14 residues. V shed 7 bases, J shed 0 bases, and the junction held 5 bases outside the gene matches. Germline values: CDR1 SQVTM, CDR2 ANQGSEA. The DNA of the CDR3 is TGCAGCGCTTTCGGGACTAGCGGCTCCTACGAGCAGTACTTC. Residues: CSAFGTSGSYEQYF.

This clonotype turned up a few times. CDR3 nucleotide sequence: TGTGCCAGCAGTTGGGGACCAGCCCTTGAGCAGTTCTTC. Translated: CASSWGPALEQFF. The chain has TRBV12-3 or TRBV12-4 and TRBJ2-1, with D perhaps assigned TRBD1 or TRBD2 (5 bases each). V was clipped by 4 bases and J by 9 bases, with 13 bases between them. This CDR3 region has 13 residues.

This chain joins TRBV20-1 and TRBJ1-2, with 10 bases lining up with TRBD1. The CDR3 sequence is 16 residues long. From germline, CDR1 is DFQATT and CDR2 SNEGSKA (reference sequence). V lost 2 bases, J lost 1 base, and 7 bases stayed unmatched. CDR3: CSARHRGTGVNYGYTF. In DNA form, the CDR3 reads TGCAGTGCTAGACACAGGGGGACAGGGGTTAACTATGGCTACACCTTC.

The chain couples TRBV20-1 to TRBJ2-1; 9 positions agree with TRBD2. V shed 0 bases and J 5 bases; nucleotides not matched to a gene: 11. There are 17 residues in the CDR3. Looked up from germline, CDR1 is DFQATT and CDR2 is SNEGSKA (reference sequence). The CDR3 region has the DNA TGCAGTGCTAGAGACCCAGCTCTAGCGGGAATGCACAATGAGCAGTTCTTC. Protein sequence: CSARDPALAGMHNEQFF.

This rearrangement joins TRBV12-3 or TRBV12-4 to TRBJ1-2; TRBD1 is a possible D gene (5 bases). Deletions cut 1 base from V and 6 bases from J, with 15 bases between. The CDR3 runs 15 residues. The DNA of the CDR3 is TGTGCCAGCAGTTTAGGGGGGAACCAACTCGATGGCTACACCTTC. It yields the protein CASSLGGNQLDGYTF.

This clonotype was seen a single time. The chain has TRBV24-1 and TRBJ2-1; 7 bases agree with TRBD2. This CDR3 contains 14 residues. The trim removed 3 bases at V and 7 bases at J, leaving 5 bases unmatched. Germline CDR1 is KGHDR and CDR2 is SFDVKD. The CDR3 nucleotides read TGTGCCACCAGTGATCCCCGGGAGGAGAATGAGCAGTTCTTC. Translating gives CATSDPREENEQFF.

In DNA, the CDR3 is TGTGCCAGCAGCTCCCGACAGGGAGGAGAGACCCAGTACTTC. It yields the protein CASSSRQGGETQYF. The genes are TRBV11-2 and TRBJ2-5, with D possibly TRBD1 on 7 matching bases. This CDR3 comprises 14 residues. In germline, CDR1 is SGHAT, CDR2 FQNNGV. V dropped 4 bases and J dropped 4 bases, with 13 bases sitting between them.